The 15 T cell receptor beta chains presented below share a single source sample, sequenced in a study of cytomegalovirus exposure and HLA in healthy donors. PCR amplification relied on 60 Vbeta primers (plus 13 Jbeta primers). TCRdb's copy holds only in-frame clones and misses some; the assay was immunoSEQ multiplex PCR. The table lists hundreds of thousands of clones, 83% of them singletons. The sequencing input was PBMCs. Receptors were obtained from a girl aged 10 to 17 in good health and CMV-seronegative.

The chain is built from TRBV5-1 and TRBJ1-1; perhaps TRBD1 as D (6 bases). Germline values: CDR1 SGHRS, CDR2 YFSETQ. V lost 6 bases and J 6 bases, leaving 21 bases between the germline ends. The CDR3 totals 15 residues. CDR3 coding DNA: TGCGCCAGCACGCTCCGGGGGGCGGATTTAGCTGAAGCTTTCTTT. This encodes CASTLRGADLAEAFF.

This chain links TRBV25-1 with TRBJ2-3, with D perhaps matching TRBD2 (6 bases). This CDR3 is built from 14 residues. The V gene's germline CDR1 is MGHDK and CDR2 SYGVNS. V was trimmed by 3 bases and J by 2 bases, leaving 9 bases between them. The CDR3 nucleotides are TGTGCCAGCAGTGACGCGGGGATCACAGATACGCAGTATTTT. It yields the protein CASSDAGITDTQYF.

The rearrangement joins TRBV4-2 to TRBJ2-2; D remains unclear. Trimming pared 3 bases from V and 3 bases from J, leaving 14 bases between. The CDR3 loop spans 16 amino acids. Germline assignment: CDR1 LGHNA and CDR2 YNFKEQ. CDR3: CASSHLEEWDTGELFF. The CDR3 DNA is TGTGCCAGCAGCCACCTAGAAGAGTGGGACACCGGGGAGCTGTTTTTT.

The chain joins TRBV18 to TRBJ2-1; D perhaps matches TRBD2 (6 bases). Trimming left V 6 bases short and J 0 bases short, with 27 bases between. This CDR3 contains 20 residues. CDR1 KGHSH and CDR2 LQKENI come from the germline V gene. CDR3 in amino acids: CASSTPVHLRAGSSYNEQFF. The CDR3 bases are TGTGCCAGCTCTACCCCCGTACACCTGAGGGCGGGGAGCTCCTACAATGAGCAGTTCTTC.

The chain couples TRBV19 to TRBJ2-1, with D possibly matching TRBD2 (6 bases). With 5 bases removed from V and 5 bases from J, the gap between germline ends came to 13 bases. The CDR3 spans 14 residues. Germline loops: CDR1 LNHDA, CDR2 SQIVND (reference sequence). CDR3 region: CASSHRGGNNEQFF. The CDR3 nucleotides are TGTGCCAGTAGTCACCGTGGAGGGAACAATGAGCAGTTCTTC.

The rearrangement uses TRBV2 and TRBJ2-7; D remains ambiguous. This CDR3 comprises 11 residues. V lost 6 bases and J 2 bases, leaving 5 bases between the germline ends. Per the germline V gene, CDR1 is SNHLY and CDR2 is FYNNEI. The CDR3 region is CASSLAYEQYF. The CDR3 DNA sequence: TGTGCCAGCAGCCTAGCCTACGAGCAGTACTTC.

The rearrangement joins TRBV7-9 to TRBJ2-1; a possible D gene is TRBD2 (6 bases). Germline V lookup: CDR1 SEHNR, CDR2 FQNEAQ (reference sequence). CDR3 size: 16 residues. Trimming took off 0 bases at V and 7 bases at J, with 16 bases between the two ends. CDR3 region: CASSLALSGDFNEQFF. In DNA, the CDR3 is TGTGCCAGCAGCTTAGCGCTCTCGGGAGATTTTAATGAGCAGTTCTTC.

In its sample, this clone was seen once. This chain connects TRBV29-1 to TRBJ2-3; TRBD2 is a possible D gene (5 bases). The CDR3 sequence is 13 residues long. Trimming took 4 bases from V and 0 from J, leaving 8 bases between them. The V gene's germline CDR1 is SQVTM and CDR2 ANQGSEA. The CDR3 reads CSVAGGSTDTQYF. DNA for the CDR3: TGCAGCGTTGCCGGCGGGAGCACAGATACGCAGTATTTT.

This clone appeared a single time. The chain uses TRBV28 and TRBJ2-7; no definite D call. Trimming stripped 1 base from V and 2 bases from J, with 9 bases between. The CDR3 is 14 amino acids. The germline V gene encodes CDR1 MDHEN and CDR2 SYDVKM. The CDR3 sequence is CASSLSSQTYEQYF. CDR3 DNA sequence: TGTGCCAGCAGTTTATCTTCACAGACCTACGAGCAGTACTTC.

The V gene is TRBV6-1, the J gene TRBJ2-3; 7 nucleotides agree with TRBD1. The CDR3 runs to 15 residues. Germline V gives CDR1 MNHNS, CDR2 SASEGT. The junction had 10 bases not matched to a gene; V was cut back by 10 bases and J by 0 bases. DNA for the CDR3: TGTGCCACTACTACCGGGACAGCTAGCACAGATACGCAGTATTTT. This translates into CATTTGTASTDTQYF.

The chain combines TRBV15 with TRBJ1-2; 9 bases map to TRBD1. Germline CDR1 is LNHNV and CDR2 is YYDKDF (reference sequence). J gave up 4 bases and V 5 bases, and 11 bases lay outside the gene matches. The CDR3 extends over 16 amino acids. The CDR3 coding sequence is TGTGCCACCAGCTCCCATACAGGGGGCGTAGGCTATGGCTACACCTTC. This gives the protein CATSSHTGGVGYGYTF. Variable domain in full (rest from reference TRBV15 and TRBJ1-2): DAMVIQNPRYQVTQFGKPVTLSCSQTLNHNVMYWYQQKSSQAPKLLFHYYDKDFNNEADTPDNFQSRRPNTSFCFLDIRSPGLGDTAMYLCATSSHTGGVGYGYTFGSGTRLTVV.

This clone was observed once. The rearrangement links TRBV5-1 to TRBJ1-2; 7 bases are shared with TRBD1. There are 13 residues in the CDR3. V shed 4 bases, J shed 4 bases, and the junction held 4 bases outside the gene matches. In germline, CDR1 is SGHRS, CDR2 YFSETQ. CDR3 in DNA: TGCGCCAGCAGCGCCGGGACAGCCTATGGCTACACCTTC. Its protein product is CASSAGTAYGYTF.

The V and J genes are TRBV6-6 and TRBJ1-5; D gene unclear. In germline, CDR1 is MNHNY, CDR2 SVGAGI (reference sequence). Trimming cost V 6 bases and J 1 base, with 16 bases left between them. There are 16 residues in the CDR3. The chain's CDR3 is CASSPLTGYSNQPQHF. The CDR3 DNA reads as TGTGCCAGCAGCCCCCTCACGGGGTACAGCAATCAGCCCCAGCATTTT.

The chain has TRBV27 and TRBJ2-7, with D possibly TRBD2 on 6 matching bases. This CDR3 has 16 residues. Trimming stripped 5 bases from V and 2 bases from J, with 19 bases between. Per the germline V gene, CDR1 is MNHEY and CDR2 is SMNVEV (reference sequence). CDR3 region: CASSRNRAGSTYEQYF. The CDR3 coding sequence is TGTGCCAGCAGTCGAAACCGGGCGGGAAGCACCTACGAGCAGTACTTC.

The CDR3 reads CASSIGGGRAETQYF. DNA for the CDR3: TGTGCCAGTAGTATCGGGGGTGGTAGGGCAGAGACCCAGTACTTC. V usage is TRBV19 and J usage is TRBJ2-5; D perhaps matches TRBD2 (6 bases). CDR3 length: 15 residues. Trimming removed 3 bases at V and 4 bases at J, with 15 bases between. Germline V gene data show CDR1 as LNHDA and CDR2 as SQIVND (reference sequence).